This TCR beta chain was identified in a study of cytomegalovirus exposure and HLA in healthy donors. With regard to this clone: The antigen remains unidentified.

The germline gives CDR1 SNHLY, CDR2 FYNNEI. Trimming stripped 5 bases from V and 12 bases from J, with 17 bases between. CDR3 length equals 13 residues. The PCR ran on 60 Vbeta and 13 Jbeta primers. Measured with immunoSEQ multiplex PCR; TCRdb has only the in-frame clones, and not every one. The sample consists of about 150,000 clones, approximately 76% of them appearing once. Whole-study results and caveats: There were some public TCRs occurring in many donors, but most TCR sequences were rare.

The receptor was derived from a woman aged 18-29 years in good health and CMV-seropositive. This chain joins TRBV2 and TRBJ2-1; D gene uncertain. The sequenced sample consisted of PBMCs. As DNA, the CDR3 is TGTGCCAGCAGTCCTTATCCGTCGTATATGCAGTTCTTC. Amino acid sequence: CASSPYPSYMQFF.